The present T cell receptor (beta chain) was sequenced within a study of CD8 T cells in ankylosing spondylitis (dated by TCRdb to the late 2010s). A note on the overall study: To find TCR variants linked to disease, the study profiled T cell receptor beta repertoires in ankylosing spondylitis patients and healthy donors. Peripheral blood samples were taken, and synovial fluid was additionally collected from ankylosing spondylitis patients. The full study cohort comprised around 25 ankylosing spondylitis patients and around 100 healthy donors. The paper's findings and limits, for the study overall: A CD8+ phenotype was shown by the disease-linked clones, which were found at relatively low frequencies in peripheral blood. A TCR beta motif of 8 or 9 highly homologous amino acid variants appeared characteristic of blood from ankylosing spondylitis patients. The disease-linked clones were reported to be significantly enriched in matched synovial fluid samples from ankylosing spondylitis patients. Some TCR beta motif variants had previously been reported in synovial fluid and blood of reactive arthritis patients, which suggested common disease-initiation mechanisms.

Ten or more counts support this clonotype. Its cognate antigen has yet to be identified. No much larger clone exists at a distance of one base, and base qualities are not known. Sequencing took place on an Illumina HiSeq 2500. Quantitative 5'-RACE with molecular barcodes was the method used to prepare the TCR beta libraries. The paper's processing steps were these. A new computational method, built on a probabilistic model of VDJ rearrangement, was used to identify disease-linked TCR variants. Starting from the raw public reads, TCRdb applied fastp trimming at Q25, assembled clones with MiXCR and retained in-frame beta chains. Identical CDR3 proteins give one entry, which carries the most common genes and DNA. The V and J calls follow TCRdb's processing rather than the paper's. This sample lists 220,000 or so distinct CDR3 sequences; about 10% were detected once. The ten largest clones add up to about 19% of the sample.

Measured from the cysteine to the phenylalanine, the CDR3 is 17 residues long. Solely the CDR3 DNA is kept, with 51 bases framed from the first base. CDR1 and CDR2, looked up from the germline V gene, are LGHNA and YNFKEQ. V lost 0 bases and J lost 4 bases, and the count of bases not matched to a germline gene is 9. The sequence was obtained from a male donor with ankylosing spondylitis or in good health (not recorded which). Here the chain combines TRBV4-2 and TRBJ2-1; TRBD2 agrees with 7 junctional bases. Sample: blood, either unsorted or a sorted T cell fraction (not recorded which). Here the CDR3 is given as CASSQDRWGGSYNEQFF. The nucleotides are TGTGCCAGCAGCCAAGATAGGTGGGGGGGGTCTTACAATGAGCAGTTCTTC.